The clone carrying this T cell receptor (beta chain) turned up a few times. As yet, its antigen is unknown. Quantitative 5'-RACE with molecular barcodes produced the TCR beta libraries. Each CDR3 protein gets one entry after TCRdb re-called the 5' RACE reads with MiXCR. The sample holds around 770,000 distinct CDR3 sequences, about 11% seen once. The germline V gene encodes CDR1 SGHNT and CDR2 YYREEE (reference sequence). The CDR3 runs to 16 residues. V was trimmed by 3 bases and J by 5 bases, leaving 18 bases between them. This sample was taken from a study of CD8 T cells in ankylosing spondylitis. Overall study results and limits: Earlier literature documents some of the motif variants in reactive arthritis synovial fluid and blood. A motif of eight highly homologous TCR beta variants was seen as apparently characteristic of ankylosing spondylitis blood. Disease-linked clones were CD8+ and relatively rare in peripheral blood. As reported, disease-linked clones showed significant enrichment in matched ankylosing spondylitis synovial fluid.

The source material was blood, either unsorted or a sorted T cell fraction (not recorded which). The rearrangement joins TRBV5-4 to TRBJ2-1; a possible D gene is TRBD2 (6 bases). The receptor's source is a male donor with ankylosing spondylitis. In nucleotides, the CDR3 is TGTGCCAGCAGCTCTATTCGGGAGACGTCCCACAATGAGCAGTTCTTC. Protein: CASSSIRETSHNEQFF.